This TCR beta chain was observed in a study of cytomegalovirus exposure and HLA in healthy donors. The PCR was carried out with 60 Vbeta primers and 13 Jbeta primers. Assay used: immunoSEQ multiplex PCR; TCRdb lists only in-frame clones, some missing. The sample includes roughly 140,000 clones, 65% to 80% of them seen just once. The germline V gene encodes CDR1 SGDLS and CDR2 YYNGEE. The V end was cut by 0 bases, the J end by 1 base, with 13 bases between. The CDR3 loop spans 16 amino acids. This clonotype was obtained from a woman aged 25-40 years in good health and CMV-seronegative. Sequencing was carried out using PBMCs. The chain recombines TRBV9 with TRBJ2-5, with D perhaps matching TRBD2 (6 bases). CDR3 in amino acids: CASSVGVGGVQETQYF. The CDR3 DNA reads TGTGCCAGCAGCGTAGGAGTTGGAGGGGTCCAAGAGACCCAGTACTTC.